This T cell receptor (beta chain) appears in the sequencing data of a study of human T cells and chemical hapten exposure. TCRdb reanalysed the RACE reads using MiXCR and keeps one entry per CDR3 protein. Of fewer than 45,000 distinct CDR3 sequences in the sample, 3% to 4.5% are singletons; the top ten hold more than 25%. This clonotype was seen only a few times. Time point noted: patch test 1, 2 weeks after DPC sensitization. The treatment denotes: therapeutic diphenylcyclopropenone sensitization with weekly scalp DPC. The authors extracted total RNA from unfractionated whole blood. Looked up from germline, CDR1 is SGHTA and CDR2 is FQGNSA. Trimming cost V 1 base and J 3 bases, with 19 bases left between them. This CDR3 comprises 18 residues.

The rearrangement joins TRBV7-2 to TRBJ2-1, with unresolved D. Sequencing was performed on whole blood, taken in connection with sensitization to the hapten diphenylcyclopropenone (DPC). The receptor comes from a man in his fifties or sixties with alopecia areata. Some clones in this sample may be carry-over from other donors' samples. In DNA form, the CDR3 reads TGTGCCAGCAGCTTAGGAGAGGCGACTGACTCCTTCTACAATGAGCAGTTCTTC. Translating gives CASSLGEATDSFYNEQFF.